These T cell receptor beta chains were read from a single sample in a study of neurological immune-mediated disorders. TCRdb ran MiXCR on the 5' RACE reads and lists one entry per CDR3 protein. The repertoire holds more than 70,000 distinct CDR3 sequences, with more than 8.5% as singletons. The sequencing input was PBMCs. The receptors were gathered from a man aged 25-40 years in good health. The CDR3 runs from the conserved cysteine through the conserved F or W. A D gene is named only where the DNA matches it firmly. Only part of the rows carry a size: once, few, many, or a class if the clone is expanded.

j_gene,v_gene,abundance,d_gene,CDR3aa,CDR3nt
TRBJ2-3,TRBV7-3,many,TRBD2,CASSSVTSGSPDTQYF,TGTGCCAGCAGCTCCGTGACTAGCGGGAGCCCAGATACGCAGTATTTT
TRBJ2-1,TRBV10-3,few,NA,CATGRGGDYNEQFF,TGTGCCACAGGGAGAGGAGGGGATTACAATGAGCAGTTCTTC
TRBJ2-7,TRBV5-1,many,TRBD2,CASTELAGSSYEQYF,TGCGCCAGCACAGAACTAGCGGGAAGCTCCTACGAGCAGTACTTC
TRBJ2-1,TRBV3-1,many,NA,CASSQDLTPDVYNEQFF,TGTGCCAGCAGCCAAGATCTGACACCAGACGTTTACAATGAGCAGTTCTTC
TRBJ2-1,TRBV5-1,many,TRBD2,CASSPGLAFNEQFF,TGCGCCAGCAGCCCGGGACTAGCCTTCAATGAGCAGTTCTTC
TRBJ2-3,TRBV28,few,TRBD2,CASRPKTSGHTDTQYF,TGTGCCAGCAGACCAAAGACTAGCGGGCACACAGATACGCAGTATTTT
TRBJ2-3,TRBV12-3/TRBV12-4,NA,NA,CASSFVSPDTQYF,TGTGCCAGCAGTTTCGTCTCACCAGATACGCAGTATTTT
TRBJ1-5,TRBV30,few,NA,CAWSSGTSSNQPQHF,TGTGCCTGGAGTTCCGGGACGTCCTCCAATCAGCCCCAGCATTTT
TRBJ2-5,TRBV20-1,many,NA,CSASGLARQETQYF,TGCAGTGCTAGTGGGCTAGCGAGACAAGAGACCCAGTACTTC
TRBJ2-7,TRBV5-1,many,NA,CASSLGVGGAASSYEQYF,TGCGCCAGCAGCTTGGGGGTGGGTGGGGCGGCCAGCTCCTACGAGCAGTACTTC
TRBJ2-7,TRBV18,many,NA,CASSPPTGRYEQYF,TGTGCCAGCTCACCACCTACAGGGAGGTACGAGCAGTACTTC
TRBJ2-1,TRBV5-1,many,TRBD2,CASSRDAGVWNEQFF,TGCGCCAGCAGCAGAGACGCGGGAGTCTGGAATGAGCAGTTCTTC
TRBJ1-6,TRBV14,NA,NA,CASSYGQGGSPLHF,TGTGCCAGCAGTTATGGACAAGGGGGTTCACCCCTCCACTTT
TRBJ1-5,TRBV12-3/TRBV12-4,many,NA,CASSQGPNQPQHF,TGTGCCAGCAGCCAGGGACCCAATCAGCCCCAGCATTTT
TRBJ2-1,TRBV5-6,many,TRBD2,CASSLGGRTSTYNEQFF,TGTGCCAGCAGCTTAGGGGGTCGGACTAGCACGTACAATGAGCAGTTCTTC
TRBJ2-1,TRBV20-1,many,NA,CSAAEPRGGNEQFF,TGCAGTGCTGCAGAGCCTCGTGGTGGCAATGAGCAGTTCTTC
TRBJ2-1,TRBV4-2,many,TRBD2,CASSQKSGSEYNEQFF,TGTGCCAGCAGCCAAAAGAGCGGGAGCGAATACAATGAGCAGTTCTTC
TRBJ1-1,TRBV27,many,NA,CASSETSLGQNTEAFF,TGTGCCAGCAGCGAGACGTCACTTGGACAGAACACTGAAGCTTTCTTT
TRBJ1-1,TRBV5-1,NA,NA,CTSSLEPLNTEAFF,TGCACCAGCAGCTTGGAGCCGTTGAACACTGAAGCTTTCTTT
TRBJ2-3,TRBV20-1,many,NA,CSASGKGRTDTQYF,TGCAGTGCTAGCGGAAAGGGGCGGACAGATACGCAGTATTTT